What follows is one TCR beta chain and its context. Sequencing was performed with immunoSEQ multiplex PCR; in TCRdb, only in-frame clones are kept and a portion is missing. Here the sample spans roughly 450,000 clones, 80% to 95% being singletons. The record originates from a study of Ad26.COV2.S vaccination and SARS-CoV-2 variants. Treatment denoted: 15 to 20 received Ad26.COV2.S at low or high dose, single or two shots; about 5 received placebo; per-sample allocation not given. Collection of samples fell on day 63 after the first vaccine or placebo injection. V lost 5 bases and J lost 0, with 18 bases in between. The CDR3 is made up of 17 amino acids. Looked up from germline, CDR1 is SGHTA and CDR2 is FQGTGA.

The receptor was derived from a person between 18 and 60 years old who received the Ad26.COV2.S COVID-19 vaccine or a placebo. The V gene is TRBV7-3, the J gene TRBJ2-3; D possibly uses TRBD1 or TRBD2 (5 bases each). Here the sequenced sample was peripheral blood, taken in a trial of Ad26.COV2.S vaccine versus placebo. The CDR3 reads CASSTLPRDGSTDTQYF. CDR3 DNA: TGTGCCAGCAGCACTCTCCCCCGGGACGGTAGCACAGATACGCAGTATTTT.